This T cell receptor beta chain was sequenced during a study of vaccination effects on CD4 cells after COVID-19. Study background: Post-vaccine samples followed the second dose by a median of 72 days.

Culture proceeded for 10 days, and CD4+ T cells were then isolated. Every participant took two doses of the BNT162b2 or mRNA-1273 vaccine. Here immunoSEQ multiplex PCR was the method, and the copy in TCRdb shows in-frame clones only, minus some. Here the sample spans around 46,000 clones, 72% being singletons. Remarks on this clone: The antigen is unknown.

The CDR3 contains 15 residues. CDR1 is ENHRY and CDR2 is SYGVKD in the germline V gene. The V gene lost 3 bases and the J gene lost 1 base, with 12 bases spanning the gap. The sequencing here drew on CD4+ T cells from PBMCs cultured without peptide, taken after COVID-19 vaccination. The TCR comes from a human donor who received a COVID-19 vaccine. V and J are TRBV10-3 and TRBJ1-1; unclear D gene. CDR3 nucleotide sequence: TGTGCCATCAGTGATAAGGGAGGGAGGAACACTGAAGCTTTCTTT. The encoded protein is CAISDKGGRNTEAFF.